This T cell receptor (beta chain) comes out of a study of blood T cell repertoires in COVID-19. Study-wide background: Sources were T cells, B-cell-depleted T cells, or PBMCs; the material itself was cDNA or gDNA.

Original analysis: Amplifying reference gene primers gave estimates of nucleated cell counts. The repertoire was sequenced with immunoSEQ multiplex PCR; TCRdb's copy has only in-frame clones and lacks some. V, J and clone size reflect that table, while D and trimming were determined from the DNA. The table records 150,000 or so clones, 75% to 90% of them present only once. V shed 4 bases, J shed 5 bases, and the junction held 12 bases outside the gene matches. This CDR3 is built from 16 residues. CDR1 and CDR2 from the germline V gene are SGHNT and YYREEE (reference sequence). The source material was peripheral blood. V and J are TRBV5-4 and TRBJ2-5; TRBD2 matches 9 bases. The TCR was taken from an elderly man with acute or convalescent COVID-19. For the CDR3, the DNA is TGTGCCAGCAGCCCCGGCGGGGGGGAGGCAAGGGAGACCCAGTACTTC. It yields the protein CASSPGGGEARETQYF.